A selection of T cell receptor beta chains follows, all from one sample in a study of blood T cell repertoires in COVID-19. Some clones are missing from TCRdb's copy, which holds only in-frame ones; the method was immunoSEQ multiplex PCR. The data contain some 300,000 clones, 85% to 90% of them seen just once; the ten biggest clones take up over 8.5%. The sequencing input was PBMCs or T cells enriched from blood (not recorded which). The source of these receptors is a woman between 25 and 40 years old who had recovered from COVID-19. Both conserved end residues are part of each CDR3. Each record gives: D gene, clone size, V gene, J gene, CDR3 protein, CDR3 DNA. D genes are given only for firm matches. A clone size is listed for some rows: how often the clone was seen (once, few, many), or a class if it is expanded.

D: TRBD1; size: -; V: TRBV3-1/TRBV3-2; J: TRBJ1-3; CDR3: CASSQRTGTGNTIYF; DNA: TGTGCCAGCAGCCAGAGGACAGGGACGGGAAACACCATATATTTT
D: -; size: once; V: TRBV19; J: TRBJ2-7; CDR3: CASRSTAYEQYF; DNA: TGTGCCAGTAGAAGTACAGCCTACGAGCAGTACTTC
D: -; size: -; V: TRBV5-8; J: TRBJ2-2; CDR3: CASSFDASRAGELFF; DNA: TGTGCCAGCAGCTTCGACGCTAGCCGGGCCGGGGAGCTGTTTTTT
D: -; size: -; V: TRBV7-2; J: TRBJ1-2; CDR3: CASSFDSGTNYGYTF; DNA: TGTGCCAGCAGCTTTGACAGCGGGACGAACTATGGCTACACCTTC
D: -; size: -; V: TRBV19; J: TRBJ1-1; CDR3: CASRNTEAFF; DNA: TGTGCCAGCAGAAACACTGAAGCTTTCTTT
D: TRBD2; size: -; V: TRBV4-1; J: TRBJ2-5; CDR3: CASSQEGLRTSGPGGRETQYF; DNA: TGCGCCAGCAGCCAAGAAGGGTTACGGACTAGCGGTCCCGGCGGAAGAGAGACCCAGTACTTC
D: -; size: -; V: TRBV11-2; J: TRBJ2-3; CDR3: CASSPTGSADTQYF; DNA: TGTGCCAGCAGCCCGACAGGTAGCGCAGATACGCAGTATTTT
D: -; size: -; V: TRBV27; J: TRBJ2-7; CDR3: CASSLGQGSGKQYF; DNA: TGTGCCAGCAGTTTAGGGCAAGGGAGTGGCAAGCAGTACTTC
D: -; size: -; V: TRBV6-2/TRBV6-3; J: TRBJ2-3; CDR3: CASSYSNSRKDTQYF; DNA: TGTGCCAGCAGTTACTCGAACTCCCGCAAGGATACGCAGTATTTT
D: -; size: once; V: TRBV28; J: TRBJ1-4; CDR3: CASSALLVGGEKLFF; DNA: TGTGCCAGCAGTGCTTTACTCGTCGGTGGTGAAAAACTGTTTTTT
D: TRBD2; size: many; V: TRBV5-1; J: TRBJ2-1; CDR3: CASSYGLGVVF; DNA: TGCGCCAGCAGCTACGGACTAGGAGTTGTCTTC
D: TRBD1; size: -; V: TRBV5-1; J: TRBJ2-1; CDR3: CASSLTGTGVFGAHNEQFF; DNA: TGCGCCAGCAGCCTGACCGGGACAGGGGTTTTCGGTGCACACAATGAGCAGTTCTTC
D: -; size: -; V: TRBV20-1; J: TRBJ2-1; CDR3: CSASRYSDQFF; DNA: TGCAGTGCTAGTCGATACAGTGACCAGTTCTTC
D: -; size: once; V: TRBV9; J: TRBJ2-5; CDR3: CASSPGLLETQYF; DNA: TGTGCCAGCAGCCCCGGTTTGTTAGAGACCCAGTACTTC
D: -; size: -; V: TRBV6-5; J: TRBJ1-2; CDR3: CASSYGGKGYTF; DNA: TGTGCCAGCAGTTACGGGGGGAAAGGCTACACCTTC
D: -; size: -; V: TRBV3-1/TRBV3-2; J: TRBJ2-1; CDR3: CASSQPLREQFF; DNA: TGTGCCAGCAGCCAACCTCTCCGGGAGCAGTTCTTC
D: -; size: -; V: TRBV4-2; J: TRBJ2-1; CDR3: CASSQVSSRGEQFF; DNA: TGTGCCAGCAGCCAAGTCTCGTCCCGGGGAGAGCAGTTCTTC
D: TRBD2; size: -; V: TRBV11-3; J: TRBJ2-3; CDR3: CASSSTSGGPDGTQYF; DNA: TGTGCCAGCAGCTCGACTAGCGGAGGCCCAGATGGTACGCAGTATTTT
D: TRBD1; size: -; V: TRBV9; J: TRBJ2-7; CDR3: CASSANRGPTYEQYF; DNA: TGTGCCAGCAGCGCAAACAGGGGCCCCACCTACGAGCAGTACTTC
D: TRBD1; size: -; V: TRBV18; J: TRBJ1-1; CDR3: CASSLTTGVGTEAFF; DNA: TGTGCCAGCTCACTCACGACAGGGGTGGGGACTGAAGCTTTCTTT
D: TRBD2; size: -; V: TRBV6-1; J: TRBJ2-3; CDR3: CASSDITHWGGSGDTQYF; DNA: TGTGCCAGCAGTGACATTACGCATTGGGGCGGGAGCGGTGATACGCAGTATTTT
D: -; size: -; V: TRBV28; J: TRBJ2-7; CDR3: CASSLELGPSSYEQYF; DNA: TGTGCCAGCAGTTTAGAGTTGGGCCCGAGCTCCTACGAGCAGTACTTC
D: -; size: -; V: TRBV19; J: TRBJ1-5; CDR3: CASTVVWVYRESNQPQHF; DNA: TGTGCCTCCACGGTAGTTTGGGTGTACAGGGAATCTAATCAGCCCCAGCATTTT
D: TRBD2; size: -; V: TRBV27; J: TRBJ2-3; CDR3: CASSLLGREITDTQYF; DNA: TGTGCCAGCAGTTTATTAGGGCGGGAGATTACAGATACGCAGTATTTT
D: -; size: -; V: TRBV5-1; J: TRBJ2-7; CDR3: CASSLNAAFRVSYEQYF; DNA: TGCGCCAGCAGCTTAAATGCTGCCTTCAGGGTTTCCTACGAGCAGTACTTC
D: TRBD2; size: -; V: TRBV2; J: TRBJ2-1; CDR3: CASSGASGRPEEQFF; DNA: TGTGCCAGCAGTGGGGCTAGCGGGAGGCCCGAGGAGCAGTTCTTC
D: -; size: -; V: TRBV5-1; J: TRBJ2-5; CDR3: CASSSPWGEQETQYF; DNA: TGCGCCAGCAGCTCCCCGTGGGGAGAACAAGAGACCCAGTACTTC
D: TRBD1; size: -; V: TRBV19; J: TRBJ2-7; CDR3: CASSIGQGMYF; DNA: TGTGCCAGTAGTATCGGACAGGGGATGTACTTC
D: -; size: -; V: TRBV28; J: TRBJ2-3; CDR3: CASSFPGGHTQYF; DNA: TGTGCCAGCAGTTTTCCCGGAGGTCATACGCAGTATTTT
D: -; size: -; V: TRBV7-3; J: TRBJ2-3; CDR3: CASSFSNLDTQYF; DNA: TGTGCCAGCAGCTTTTCGAACTTAGATACGCAGTATTTT
D: TRBD1; size: -; V: TRBV28; J: TRBJ2-4; CDR3: CASSQGQVIQYF; DNA: TGTGCCAGCAGCCAGGGACAGGTCATTCAGTACTTC
D: TRBD1; size: once; V: TRBV24-1; J: TRBJ1-2; CDR3: CATSTNRGEGYTF; DNA: TGTGCCACCAGTACAAACAGGGGTGAAGGCTACACCTTC